These T cell receptor beta chains were read from a single sample in a study of T cell responses to AZD1222 COVID-19 vaccine. The table came from immunoSEQ multiplex PCR; TCRdb's copy has only in-frame clones and leaves some out. The sample carries about 160,000 clones, roughly 90% recorded once. The sample in question was peripheral blood, obtained 28 days after the second AZD1222 dose. The source of these receptors is an adult who received the AZD1222 COVID-19 vaccine. CDR3s include the opening cysteine and the closing phenylalanine or tryptophan. The D gene is left open where the match is weak. Clone size is given for some rows only: seen once, a few or many times, or a class if the clone is expanded.

abundance,d_gene,v_gene,CDR3aa
-,-,TRBV27,CASSGGRMNTEAFF
-,TRBD2,TRBV19,CASSQGWGRSGGPQETQYF
-,-,TRBV29-1,CSVEIRDGYTF
-,TRBD2,TRBV2,CASSEVGLALKTQYF
once,-,TRBV7-3,CASSLTGGQPQHF
once,TRBD1,TRBV6-5,CASRRDRQGDTEAFF
-,-,TRBV5-1,CASSLDRTGYEAFF
-,-,TRBV13,CASSLGLVTGSTEAFF
once,-,TRBV6-5,CASNEGGAGVGYTF
-,-,TRBV5-1,CASSSVLGGSGYTF
-,-,TRBV4-2,CASSQEDGRKNTEAFF
-,-,TRBV7-6,CASSFTGFGNEQFF
-,-,TRBV21-1,CASSKVNSCGNTIYF
-,TRBD1,TRBV9,CASSVEGGFFNEQFF
-,-,TRBV10-3,CAIAGGPNTEAFF
-,-,TRBV9,CASSVGGSIYGYTF
-,-,TRBV5-4,CASSSSAMNTEAFF
-,-,TRBV28,CASGLFGGNTEAFF
-,-,TRBV29-1,CSVEENTEAFF
-,TRBD1,TRBV3-1/TRBV3-2,CASSHQGAGTEAFF
few,-,TRBV7-9,CASSFPGTEQYF
once,-,TRBV21-1,CASSNGLVQYEQYF
-,TRBD2,TRBV3-1/TRBV3-2,CASSPKELLAGGQYEQYF
-,TRBD1,TRBV6-2/TRBV6-3,CASSYPQQGPKNTEAFF
once,-,TRBV11-3,CASSLAPGHSDTQYF
-,-,TRBV7-8,CASSPGLQETQYF
-,TRBD2,TRBV5-4,CASSLIAGGVNEQFF
-,-,TRBV20-1,CSASLGPGAFF
-,-,TRBV6-5,CASSRDSAGYTF
-,-,TRBV13,CASLRRYQETQYF
-,-,TRBV11-3,CASSLGFRGETQYF
-,-,TRBV4-2,CASSQVPSGRVDTGELFF
-,-,TRBV7-2,CASSPPYSTNEKLFF
-,-,TRBV5-6,CASSGGSIEAFF
-,-,TRBV4-3,CASSQDSRDPGSPLHF
-,TRBD1,TRBV5-4,CASSPRGGQEEGYTF
-,-,TRBV6-1,CASSDRAKGNTIYF
-,-,TRBV4-3,CASSQGTGASTDTQYF
few,-,TRBV6-6,CASYTEDTEAFF
once,-,TRBV5-6,CASSLGARGTEAFF
-,-,TRBV29-1,CSVEDGPSSPLHF
-,-,TRBV2,CASLSSLGKNIQYF
-,-,TRBV7-2,CASSLQQKGGYTF
-,-,TRBV6-2/TRBV6-3,CASSWSGAPYGYTF
once,-,TRBV6-5,CASSAGQSSKNIQYF
-,-,TRBV7-9,CASSPRTAGSEQYF
-,-,TRBV6-5,CASSYRPQNTEAFF
-,-,TRBV6-5,CASKRAGRYEAFF
-,-,TRBV3-1/TRBV3-2,CASSQNGAPGTEQFF
-,-,TRBV5-5,CASSLVGGDATEAFF
-,-,TRBV12-2,CASRLGLESFVLTF
-,-,TRBV3-1/TRBV3-2,CASSQGRDQPQHF
-,TRBD1,TRBV30,CACPPQGVGTEAFF